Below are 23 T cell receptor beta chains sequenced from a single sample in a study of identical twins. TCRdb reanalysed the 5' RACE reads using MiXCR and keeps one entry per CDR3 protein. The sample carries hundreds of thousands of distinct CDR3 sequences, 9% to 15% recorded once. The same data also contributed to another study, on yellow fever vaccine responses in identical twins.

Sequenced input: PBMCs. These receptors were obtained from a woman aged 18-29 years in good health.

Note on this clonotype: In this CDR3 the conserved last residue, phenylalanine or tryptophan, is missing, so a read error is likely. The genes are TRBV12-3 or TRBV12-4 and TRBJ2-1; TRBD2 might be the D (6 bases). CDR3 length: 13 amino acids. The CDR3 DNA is TGTGCAACCGGGACTTCCCCCTACAATGAGCAGTTCTTA. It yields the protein CATGTSPYNEQFL.

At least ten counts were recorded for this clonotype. This CDR3 reads CSARDISGGNYEQYV. The CDR3 DNA follows: TGCAGTGCTAGAGATATTAGCGGGGGAAACTACGAGCAGTACGTC. The chain couples TRBV20-1 to TRBJ2-7; 9 bases map to TRBD2. Germline CDR1 and CDR2: DFQATT and SNEGSKA (reference sequence). CDR3 length: 15 residues. V gave up 0 bases and J gave up 3 bases; unmatched junction bases: 6.

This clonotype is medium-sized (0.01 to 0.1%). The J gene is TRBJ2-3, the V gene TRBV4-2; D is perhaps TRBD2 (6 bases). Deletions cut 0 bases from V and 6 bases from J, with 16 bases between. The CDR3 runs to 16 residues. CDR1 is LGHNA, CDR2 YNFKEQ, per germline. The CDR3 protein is CASSQEWASAGDTQYF. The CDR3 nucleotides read TGTGCCAGCAGCCAAGAATGGGCTAGCGCAGGGGATACGCAGTATTTT.

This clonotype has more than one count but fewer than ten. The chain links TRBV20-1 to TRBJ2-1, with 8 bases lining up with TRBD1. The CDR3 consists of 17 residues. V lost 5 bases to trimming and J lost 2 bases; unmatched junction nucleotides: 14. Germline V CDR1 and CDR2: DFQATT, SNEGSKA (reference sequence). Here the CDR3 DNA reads TGCAGTGCTTCTGCACGAGAGCGGACAGGGACCTACAATGAGCAGTTCTTC. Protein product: CSASARERTGTYNEQFF.

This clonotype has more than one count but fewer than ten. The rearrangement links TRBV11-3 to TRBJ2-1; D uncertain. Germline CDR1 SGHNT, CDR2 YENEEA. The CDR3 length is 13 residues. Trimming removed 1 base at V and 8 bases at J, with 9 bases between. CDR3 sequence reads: CASSLVAEHEQFF. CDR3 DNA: TGTGCCAGCAGCTTAGTCGCAGAACATGAGCAGTTCTTC. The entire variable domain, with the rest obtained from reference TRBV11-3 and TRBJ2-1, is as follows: EAGVVQSPRYKIIEKKQPVAFWCNPISGHNTLYWYLQNLGQGPELLIRYENEEAVDDSQLPKDRFSAERLKGVDSTLKIQPAELGDSAVYLCASSLVAEHEQFFGPGTRLTVL.

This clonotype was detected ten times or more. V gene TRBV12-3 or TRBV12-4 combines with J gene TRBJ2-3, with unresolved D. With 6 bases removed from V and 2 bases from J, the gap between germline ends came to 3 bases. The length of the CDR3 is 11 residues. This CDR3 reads CASRATDTQYF. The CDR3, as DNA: TGTGCCAGCAGGGCCACAGATACGCAGTATTTT.

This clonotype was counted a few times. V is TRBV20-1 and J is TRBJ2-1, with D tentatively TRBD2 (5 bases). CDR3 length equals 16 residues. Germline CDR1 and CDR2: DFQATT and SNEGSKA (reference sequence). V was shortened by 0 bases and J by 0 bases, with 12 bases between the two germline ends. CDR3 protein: CSARDISVSSYNEQFF. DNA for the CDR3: TGCAGTGCTAGAGATATTAGCGTGAGCTCCTACAATGAGCAGTTCTTC.

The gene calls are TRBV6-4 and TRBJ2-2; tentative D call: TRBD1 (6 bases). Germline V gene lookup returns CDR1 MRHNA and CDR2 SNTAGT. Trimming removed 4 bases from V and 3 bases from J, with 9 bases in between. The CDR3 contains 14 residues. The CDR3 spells CASSGDTDTGELFF. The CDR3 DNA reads TGTGCCAGCAGTGGGGACACTGACACCGGGGAGCTGTTTTTT.

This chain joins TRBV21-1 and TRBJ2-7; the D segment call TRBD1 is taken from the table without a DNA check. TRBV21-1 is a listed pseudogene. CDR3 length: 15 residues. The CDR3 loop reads CASSKAGTLSYEQYV. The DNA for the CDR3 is TGTGCCAGCAGCAAAGCCGGGACACTCTCCTACGAGCAGTACGTC.

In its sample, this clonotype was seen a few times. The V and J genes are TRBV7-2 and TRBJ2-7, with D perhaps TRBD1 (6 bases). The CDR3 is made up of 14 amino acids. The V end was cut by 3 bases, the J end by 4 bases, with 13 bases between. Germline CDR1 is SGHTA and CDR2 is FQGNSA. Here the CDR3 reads CASSLMRGSYEQYF. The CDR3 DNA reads TGTGCCAGCAGCTTGATGAGGGGGAGTTACGAGCAGTACTTC.

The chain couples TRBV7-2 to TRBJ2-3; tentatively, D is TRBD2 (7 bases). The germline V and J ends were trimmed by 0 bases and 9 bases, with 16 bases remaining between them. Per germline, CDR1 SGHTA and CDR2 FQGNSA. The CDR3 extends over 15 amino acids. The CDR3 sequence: CASSLAGNREGTQYF. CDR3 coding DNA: TGTGCCAGCAGCTTAGCGGGAAACAGGGAGGGGACGCAGTATTTT. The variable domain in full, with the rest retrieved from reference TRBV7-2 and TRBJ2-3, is GAGVSQSPSNKVTEKGKDVELRCDPISGHTALYWYRQSLGQGLEFLIYFQGNSAPDKSGLPSDRFSAERTGGSVSTLTIQRTQQEDSAVYLCASSLAGNREGTQYFGPGTRLTVL.

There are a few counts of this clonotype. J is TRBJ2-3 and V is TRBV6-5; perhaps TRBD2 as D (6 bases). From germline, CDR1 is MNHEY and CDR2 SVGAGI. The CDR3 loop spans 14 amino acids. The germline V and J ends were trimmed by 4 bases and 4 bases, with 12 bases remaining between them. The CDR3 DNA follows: TGTGCCAGCAGTTTTGGGCGGGACGCAGATACGCAGTATTTT. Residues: CASSFGRDADTQYF.

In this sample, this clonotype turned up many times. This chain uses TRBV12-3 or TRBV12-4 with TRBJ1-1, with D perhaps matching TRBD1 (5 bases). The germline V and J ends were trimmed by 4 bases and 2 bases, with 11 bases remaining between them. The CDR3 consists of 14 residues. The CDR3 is CASSSFTGNTEAFF. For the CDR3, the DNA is TGTGCCAGCAGTTCGTTTACAGGTAACACTGAAGCTTTCTTT.

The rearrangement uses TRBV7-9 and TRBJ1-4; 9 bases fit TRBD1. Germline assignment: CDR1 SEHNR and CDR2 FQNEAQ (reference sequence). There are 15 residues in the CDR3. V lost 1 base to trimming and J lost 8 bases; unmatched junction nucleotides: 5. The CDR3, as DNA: TGTGCCAGCAGCTTAGGATCGACAGGGGGAGAAAAACTGTTTTTT. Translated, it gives CASSLGSTGGEKLFF.

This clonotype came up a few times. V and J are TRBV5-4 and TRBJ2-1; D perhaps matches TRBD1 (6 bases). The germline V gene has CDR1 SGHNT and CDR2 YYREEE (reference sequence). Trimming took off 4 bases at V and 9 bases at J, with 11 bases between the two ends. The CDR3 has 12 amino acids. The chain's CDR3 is CASSNRDTEQFF. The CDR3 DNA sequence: TGTGCCAGCAGCAACCGGGACACTGAGCAGTTCTTC.

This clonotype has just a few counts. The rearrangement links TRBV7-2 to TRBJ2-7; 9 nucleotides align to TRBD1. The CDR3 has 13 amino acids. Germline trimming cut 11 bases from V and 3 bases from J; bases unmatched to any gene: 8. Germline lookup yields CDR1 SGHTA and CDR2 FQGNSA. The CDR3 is CASGTGTFYEQYF. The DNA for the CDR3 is TGTGCCTCGGGGACAGGGACTTTCTACGAGCAGTACTTC.

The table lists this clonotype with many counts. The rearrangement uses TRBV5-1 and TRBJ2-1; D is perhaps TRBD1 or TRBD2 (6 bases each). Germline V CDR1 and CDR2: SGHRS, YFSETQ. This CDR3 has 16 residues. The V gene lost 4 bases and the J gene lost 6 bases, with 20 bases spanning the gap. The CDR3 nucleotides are TGCGCCAGCAGCCGATTACAGGGTCTAGCGACCAATGAGCAGTTCTTC. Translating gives CASSRLQGLATNEQFF.

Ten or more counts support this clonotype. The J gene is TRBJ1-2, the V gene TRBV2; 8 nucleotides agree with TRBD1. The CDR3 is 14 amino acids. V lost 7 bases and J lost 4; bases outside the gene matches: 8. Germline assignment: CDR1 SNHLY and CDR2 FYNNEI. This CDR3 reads CASTYGQGSYGYTF. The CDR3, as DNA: TGTGCCAGCACCTACGGACAGGGTTCCTATGGCTACACCTTC.

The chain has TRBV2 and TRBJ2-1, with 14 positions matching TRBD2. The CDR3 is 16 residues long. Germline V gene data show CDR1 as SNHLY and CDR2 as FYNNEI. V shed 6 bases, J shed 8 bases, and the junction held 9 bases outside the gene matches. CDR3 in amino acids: CASRARLAGGAHEQFF. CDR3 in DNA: TGTGCCAGCAGAGCCCGACTAGCGGGAGGGGCCCATGAGCAGTTCTTC.

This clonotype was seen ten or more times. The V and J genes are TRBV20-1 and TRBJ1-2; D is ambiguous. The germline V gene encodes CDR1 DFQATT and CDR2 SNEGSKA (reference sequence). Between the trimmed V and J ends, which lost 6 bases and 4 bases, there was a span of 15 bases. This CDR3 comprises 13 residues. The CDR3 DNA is TGCAGTGCCAAGGAACTTGAGTTCTATGGCTACACCTTC. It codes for CSAKELEFYGYTF.

The CDR3 is CASSSDGSLRVNEQFF. In DNA, the CDR3 is TGCGCCAGCAGCTCGGACGGCTCTCTCCGTGTGAATGAGCAGTTCTTC. The chain uses TRBV5-1 and TRBJ2-1, with D uncertain. The germline V and J ends were trimmed by 3 bases and 7 bases, with 20 bases remaining between them. CDR1 is SGHRS, CDR2 YFSETQ, per germline. This CDR3 has 16 amino acids.

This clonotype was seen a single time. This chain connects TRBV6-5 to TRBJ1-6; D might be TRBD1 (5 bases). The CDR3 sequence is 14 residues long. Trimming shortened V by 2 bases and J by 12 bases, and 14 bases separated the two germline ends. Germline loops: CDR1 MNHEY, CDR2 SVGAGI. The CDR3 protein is CASSYGGGEGPLHF. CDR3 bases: TGTGCCAGCAGTTACGGGGGAGGGGAAGGACCCCTCCACTTT.

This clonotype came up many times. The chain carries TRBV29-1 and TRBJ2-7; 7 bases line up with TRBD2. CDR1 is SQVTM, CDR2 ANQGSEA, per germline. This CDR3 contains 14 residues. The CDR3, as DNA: TGCAGTTATCGCCACGGCGGGAGCTCCTACGAGCAGTACTTC. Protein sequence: CSYRHGGSSYEQYF.